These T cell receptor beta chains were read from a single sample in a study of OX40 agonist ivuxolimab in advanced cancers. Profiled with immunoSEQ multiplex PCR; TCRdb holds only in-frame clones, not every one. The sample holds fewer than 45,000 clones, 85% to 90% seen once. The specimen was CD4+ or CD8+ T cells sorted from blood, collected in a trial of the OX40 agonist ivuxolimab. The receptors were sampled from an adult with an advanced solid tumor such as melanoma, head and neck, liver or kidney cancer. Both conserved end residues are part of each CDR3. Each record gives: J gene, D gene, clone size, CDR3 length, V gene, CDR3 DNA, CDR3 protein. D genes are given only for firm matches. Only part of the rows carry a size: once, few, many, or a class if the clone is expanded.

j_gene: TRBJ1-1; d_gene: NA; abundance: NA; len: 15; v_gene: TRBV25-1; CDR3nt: TGTGCCAGCAGTGAAGAGACTGTGGGGAACACTGAAGCTTTCTTT; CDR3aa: CASSEETVGNTEAFF
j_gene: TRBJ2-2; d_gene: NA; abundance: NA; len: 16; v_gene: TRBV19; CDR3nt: TGTGCCAGTAGTGATTCCGCGGGTATTCGAACCGGGGAGCTGTTTTTT; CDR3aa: CASSDSAGIRTGELFF
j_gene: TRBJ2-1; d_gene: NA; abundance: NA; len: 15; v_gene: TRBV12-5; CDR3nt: TGTGCTAGTGGTCCCCCGGCGTGGGGGACAAATGAGCAGTTCTTC; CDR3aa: CASGPPAWGTNEQFF
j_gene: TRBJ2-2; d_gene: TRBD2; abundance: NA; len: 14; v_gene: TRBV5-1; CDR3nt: TGCGCCAGCAGCGGGGGACTAGCGGCCGGGGAGCTGTTTTTT; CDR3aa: CASSGGLAAGELFF
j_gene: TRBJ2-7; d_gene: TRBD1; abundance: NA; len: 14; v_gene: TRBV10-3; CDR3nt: TGTGCCATCAGTGGGGGGACAGAGCAATACGAGCAGTACTTC; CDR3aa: CAISGGTEQYEQYF
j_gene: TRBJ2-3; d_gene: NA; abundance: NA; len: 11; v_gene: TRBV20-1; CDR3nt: TGCAGTGCTCCCCACCCGGATACGCAGTATTTT; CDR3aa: CSAPHPDTQYF
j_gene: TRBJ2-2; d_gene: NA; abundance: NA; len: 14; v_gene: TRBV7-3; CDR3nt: TGTGCCAGCAGCCCCCCACTAGCAACCGGGGAGCTGTTTTTT; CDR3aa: CASSPPLATGELFF
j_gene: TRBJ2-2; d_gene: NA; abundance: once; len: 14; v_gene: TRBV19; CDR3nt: TGTGCCAGTAGTTACAGGGTGGGCACCGGGGAGCTGTTTTTT; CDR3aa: CASSYRVGTGELFF
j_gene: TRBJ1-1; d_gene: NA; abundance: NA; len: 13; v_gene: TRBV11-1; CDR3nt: TGTGCCAGCAGCCTTACGGGCGGCACTGAAGCTTTCTTT; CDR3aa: CASSLTGGTEAFF
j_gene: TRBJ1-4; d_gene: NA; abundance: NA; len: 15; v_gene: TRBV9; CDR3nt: TGTGCCAGCAGCGAAGGGGGATCCCAAAATGAAAAACTGTTTTTT; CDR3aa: CASSEGGSQNEKLFF
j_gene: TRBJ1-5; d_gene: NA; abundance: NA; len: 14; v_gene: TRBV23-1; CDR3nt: TGCGCCAGCAGTCCCCCGGGCCGGGGTCAGCCCCAGCATTTT; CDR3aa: CASSPPGRGQPQHF
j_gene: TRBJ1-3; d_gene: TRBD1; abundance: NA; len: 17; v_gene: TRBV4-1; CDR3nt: TGCGCCAGCAGCCTCGGTCGGACAGGGAAGGCTGGAAACACCATATATTTT; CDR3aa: CASSLGRTGKAGNTIYF
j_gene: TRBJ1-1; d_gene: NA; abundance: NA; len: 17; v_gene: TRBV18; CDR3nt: TGTGCCAGCTCACTTGACATGCCGGGCTCGATGAACACTGAAGCTTTCTTT; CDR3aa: CASSLDMPGSMNTEAFF
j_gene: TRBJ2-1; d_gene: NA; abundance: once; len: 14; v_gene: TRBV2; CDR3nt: TGTGCCAGCAGTGAACAGAATATATACAATGAGCAGTTCTTC; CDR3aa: CASSEQNIYNEQFF
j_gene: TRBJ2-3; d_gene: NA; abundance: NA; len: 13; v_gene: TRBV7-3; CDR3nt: TGTGCCAGCAGCTCCTTGGACTCCCGAACGCAGTATTTT; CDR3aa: CASSSLDSRTQYF
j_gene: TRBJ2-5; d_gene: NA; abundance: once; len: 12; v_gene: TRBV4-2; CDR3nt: TGTGCCAGCAGCCAAGTCGGGGGGACCCAGTACTTC; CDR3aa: CASSQVGGTQYF
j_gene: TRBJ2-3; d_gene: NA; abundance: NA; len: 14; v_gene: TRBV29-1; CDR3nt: TGCAGCGTGGTTGGACTCTCACTGACAGATACGCAGTATTTT; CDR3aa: CSVVGLSLTDTQYF
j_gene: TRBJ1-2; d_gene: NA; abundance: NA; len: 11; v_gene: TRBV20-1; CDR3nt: TGCAGTGCCAGAGAGGGCTTAGGCTACACCTTC; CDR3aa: CSAREGLGYTF
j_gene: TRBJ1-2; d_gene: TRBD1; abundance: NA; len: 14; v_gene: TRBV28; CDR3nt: TGTGCCAGCAGTATCCATGACAGGGTCTATGGCTACACCTTC; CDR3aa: CASSIHDRVYGYTF
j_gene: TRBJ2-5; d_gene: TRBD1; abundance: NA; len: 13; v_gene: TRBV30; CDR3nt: TGTGCCTGGAGTGAAGGGGGCGAAGAGACCCAGTACTTC; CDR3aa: CAWSEGGEETQYF
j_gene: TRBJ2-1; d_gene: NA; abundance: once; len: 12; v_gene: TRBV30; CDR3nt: TGTGCCTACGAACGCTCCTACAATGAGCAGTTCTTC; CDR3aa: CAYERSYNEQFF
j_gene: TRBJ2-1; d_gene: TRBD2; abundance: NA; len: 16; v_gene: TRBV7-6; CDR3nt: TGTGCCAGCAGCAAAGGACTAGCGGGCGCCTACAATGAGCAGTTCTTC; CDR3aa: CASSKGLAGAYNEQFF
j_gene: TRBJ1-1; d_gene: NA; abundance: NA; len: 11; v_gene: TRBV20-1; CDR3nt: TGCAGTGCTCGGGACTCCCTAGAAGCTTTCTTT; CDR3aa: CSARDSLEAFF
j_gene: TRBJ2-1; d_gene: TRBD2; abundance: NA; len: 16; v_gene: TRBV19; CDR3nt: TGTGCCAGTAGTATAGATCGGACTAGTCGGTACAATGAGCAGTTCTTC; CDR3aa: CASSIDRTSRYNEQFF
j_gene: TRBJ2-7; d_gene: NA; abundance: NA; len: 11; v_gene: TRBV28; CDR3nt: TGTGCCAGCGCTTACCCGCCAAAGCAGTACTTC; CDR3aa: CASAYPPKQYF
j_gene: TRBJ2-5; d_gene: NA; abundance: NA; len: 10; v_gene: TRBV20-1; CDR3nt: TGCAGTGCTAGAGAAGAGACCCAGTACTTC; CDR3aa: CSAREETQYF
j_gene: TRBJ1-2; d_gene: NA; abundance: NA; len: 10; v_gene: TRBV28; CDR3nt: TGTGCCAGCGAAAGGCGAGGCTACACCTTC; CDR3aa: CASERRGYTF
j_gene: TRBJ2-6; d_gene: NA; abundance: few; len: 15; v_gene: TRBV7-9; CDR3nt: TGTGCCAGCAGCTTAGACGGGAGTGGGGCCAACGTCCTGACTTTC; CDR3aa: CASSLDGSGANVLTF
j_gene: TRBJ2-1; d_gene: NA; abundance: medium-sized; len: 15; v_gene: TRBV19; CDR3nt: TGTGCCAGTAGTATTCGTGCCGGGCCCTACAATGAGCAGTTCTTC; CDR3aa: CASSIRAGPYNEQFF
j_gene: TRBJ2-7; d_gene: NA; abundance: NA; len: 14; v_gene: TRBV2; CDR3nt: TGTGCCAGCAGTGCCCCGACATACTCCTACGAGCAGTACTTC; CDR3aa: CASSAPTYSYEQYF
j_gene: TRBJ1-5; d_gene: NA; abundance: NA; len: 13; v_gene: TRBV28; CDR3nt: TGTGCCAGCAGTTCCAGGGAGGAACAGCCCCAGCATTTT; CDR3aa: CASSSREEQPQHF
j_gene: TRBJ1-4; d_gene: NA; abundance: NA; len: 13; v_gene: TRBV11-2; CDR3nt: TGTGCCAGCAGCTTCGGGGGTGGGGAAAAACTGTTTTTT; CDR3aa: CASSFGGGEKLFF
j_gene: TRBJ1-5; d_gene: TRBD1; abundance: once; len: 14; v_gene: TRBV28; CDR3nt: TGTGCCACCGACAGGGCATGGGGCAGTCAGCCCCAGCATTTT; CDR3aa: CATDRAWGSQPQHF
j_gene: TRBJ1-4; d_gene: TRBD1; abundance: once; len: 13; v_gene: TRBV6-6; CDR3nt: TGTGCCAGCAGTTACATGGCCGGGACAGTACGGTTTTTT; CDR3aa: CASSYMAGTVRFF
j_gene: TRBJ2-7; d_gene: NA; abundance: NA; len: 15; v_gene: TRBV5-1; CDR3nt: TGCGCCAGCAGCTTGGTGGTGGGAGTAAGCTACGAGCAGTACTTC; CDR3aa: CASSLVVGVSYEQYF
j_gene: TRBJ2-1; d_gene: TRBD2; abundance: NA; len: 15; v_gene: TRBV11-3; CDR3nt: TGTGCCAGCAGCTTAGGCGGGAGGGCAGGCAATGAGCAGTTCTTC; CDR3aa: CASSLGGRAGNEQFF
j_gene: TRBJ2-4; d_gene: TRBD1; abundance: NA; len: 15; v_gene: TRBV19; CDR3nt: TGTGCCAGTAGTATTCAGGGGGTAGCCAAAAACATTCAGTACTTC; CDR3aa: CASSIQGVAKNIQYF
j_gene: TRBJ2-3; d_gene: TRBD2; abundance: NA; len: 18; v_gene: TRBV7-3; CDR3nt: TGTGCCAGCAGCTCCACCCCGCTCGGCCTAGCGGGCACAGATACGCAGTATTTT; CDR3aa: CASSSTPLGLAGTDTQYF
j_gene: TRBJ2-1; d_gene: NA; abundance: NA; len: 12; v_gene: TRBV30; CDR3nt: TGTGCCTGGAAACTTGACTACAATGAGCAGTTCTTC; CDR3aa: CAWKLDYNEQFF
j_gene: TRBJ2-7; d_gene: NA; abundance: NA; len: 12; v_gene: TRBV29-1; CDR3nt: TGCAGCTTTAGGGTAGGGAACTACGAGCAGTACTTC; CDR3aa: CSFRVGNYEQYF
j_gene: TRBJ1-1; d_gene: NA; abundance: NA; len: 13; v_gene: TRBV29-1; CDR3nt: TGCAGCGTTGGGGCACGGATGAACACTGAAGCTTTCTTT; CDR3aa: CSVGARMNTEAFF
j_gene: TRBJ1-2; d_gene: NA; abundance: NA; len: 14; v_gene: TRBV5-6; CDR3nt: TGTGCCAGCAGCTCGCCTAGACAGAACTATGGCTACACCTTC; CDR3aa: CASSSPRQNYGYTF